One T cell receptor (beta chain) is described in this entry. Repertoires were generated with immunoSEQ multiplex PCR, while TCRdb's copy carries only in-frame clones and drops some. The sample has around 120,000 clones; around 94% are singletons. The source of the sample is a study of human thymus T cells. Corrective cardiac surgery supplied the resected thymus tissue. Trimming took off 7 bases at V and 6 bases at J, with 16 bases between the two ends. This CDR3 comprises 13 residues. Germline-derived CDR1 and CDR2 are MDHEN and SYDVKM. The chain joins TRBV28 to TRBJ2-7; TRBD1 or TRBD2 may be the D gene (6 bases each). The source of this sequence is a boy younger than two with a congenital heart defect but otherwise immunologically healthy. The sample was thymus tissue. CDR3 region: CASTRGPRGEQYF. For the CDR3, the DNA is TGTGCCAGCACTCGGGGGCCAAGGGGCGAGCAGTACTTC.